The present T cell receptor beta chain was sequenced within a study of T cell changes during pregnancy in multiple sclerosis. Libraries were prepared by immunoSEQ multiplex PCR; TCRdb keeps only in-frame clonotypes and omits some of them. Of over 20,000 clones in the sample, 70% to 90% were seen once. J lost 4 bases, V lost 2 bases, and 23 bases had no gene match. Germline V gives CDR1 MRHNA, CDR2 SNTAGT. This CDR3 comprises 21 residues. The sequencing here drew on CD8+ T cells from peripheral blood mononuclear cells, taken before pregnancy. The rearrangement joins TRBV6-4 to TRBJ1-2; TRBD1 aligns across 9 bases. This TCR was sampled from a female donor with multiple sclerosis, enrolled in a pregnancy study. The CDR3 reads CASSDAQFMGTGRCCGYGYTF. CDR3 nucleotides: TGTGCCAGCAGTGACGCTCAATTTATGGGGACAGGGAGGTGTTGTGGCTATGGCTACACCTTC.